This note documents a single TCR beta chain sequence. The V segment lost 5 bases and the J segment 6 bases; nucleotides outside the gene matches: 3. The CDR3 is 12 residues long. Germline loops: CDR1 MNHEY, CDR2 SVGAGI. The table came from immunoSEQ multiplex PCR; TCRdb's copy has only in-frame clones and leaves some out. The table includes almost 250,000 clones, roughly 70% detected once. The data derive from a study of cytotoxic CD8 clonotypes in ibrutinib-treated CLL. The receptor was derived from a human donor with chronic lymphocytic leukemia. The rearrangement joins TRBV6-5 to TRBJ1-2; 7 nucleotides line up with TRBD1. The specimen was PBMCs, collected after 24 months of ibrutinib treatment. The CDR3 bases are TGTGCCAGCAGTCGCGGGACAGATGGCTACACCTTC. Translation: CASSRGTDGYTF.